This is a list of T cell receptor beta chains from one sample in a study of T-cell memory formation after mild COVID-19. TCRdb reprocessed the 5' RACE reads with MiXCR, giving one entry per CDR3 protein. The sample has approximately 450,000 distinct CDR3 sequences, roughly 18% seen once; the top ten hold around 12%. Sequencing input: PBMCs or a T cell subset sorted from them (not recorded which). Receptors originate from an adult woman who had mild COVID-19 (a few samples of this study predate the infection). Cell type and time point are not known. Both conserved end residues are part of each CDR3. D genes are given only for firm matches. Where a row states a size, it is once, few, many or the class of an expanded clone; other rows omit it.

length	J	V	size	D	CDR3	DNA
16	TRBJ2-1	TRBV4-3	few	TRBD2	CASSQDPAGGYNEQFF	TGCGCCAGCAGCCAAGATCCGGCGGGAGGGTACAATGAGCAGTTCTTC
16	TRBJ1-2	TRBV7-3	NA	TRBD1	CASSSLGDRGGYGYTF	TGTGCCAGCAGCTCTTTGGGGGACAGGGGTGGCTATGGCTACACCTTC
14	TRBJ2-5	TRBV29-1	few	NA	CSVGDPQGAETQYF	TGCAGCGTTGGCGACCCCCAGGGTGCAGAGACCCAGTACTTC
16	TRBJ2-2	TRBV4-1	many	NA	CASSLTMGTNTGELFF	TGCGCCAGCAGCCTTACGATGGGGACGAACACCGGGGAGCTGTTTTTT
17	TRBJ2-3	TRBV5-1	few	TRBD2	CASSPGLAGGPWDTQYF	TGCGCCAGCAGCCCGGGACTAGCGGGGGGGCCATGGGATACGCAGTATTTT
14	TRBJ2-3	TRBV9	NA	NA	CASSASSSTDTQYF	TGTGCCAGCAGCGCCTCGTCTAGCACAGATACGCAGTATTTT
15	TRBJ2-3	TRBV5-1	few	TRBD2	CASSESGGAADTQYF	TGCGCCAGCAGCGAATCCGGGGGGGCCGCAGATACGCAGTATTTT
15	TRBJ2-1	TRBV9	few	TRBD2	CASSSRLAAYNEQFF	TGTGCCAGCAGCTCCCGACTAGCGGCCTACAATGAGCAGTTCTTC
13	TRBJ2-7	TRBV3-1	few	NA	CASSPGFLYEQYF	TGTGCCAGCAGCCCAGGGTTCCTCTACGAGCAGTACTTC
14	TRBJ1-2	TRBV19	NA	NA	CASSMRGSEYGYTF	TGTGCCAGTAGTATGAGGGGGTCGGAATATGGCTACACCTTC
16	TRBJ2-4	TRBV5-6	NA	NA	CASSLDGILAKNIQYF	TGTGCCAGCAGCTTGGATGGCATACTAGCCAAAAACATTCAGTACTTC
16	TRBJ2-2	TRBV11-3	NA	NA	CASSLPGLANTGELFF	TGTGCCAGCAGCCTCCCGGGCCTAGCCAACACCGGGGAGCTGTTTTTT
15	TRBJ2-1	TRBV11-3	few	TRBD2	CASNPSGSSYNEQFF	TGTGCCAGCAACCCTAGCGGTAGCTCCTACAATGAGCAGTTCTTC
13	TRBJ1-2	TRBV3-1	NA	TRBD1	CASSFTGDSGYTF	TGTGCCAGCAGCTTTACAGGGGACTCTGGCTACACCTTC
12	TRBJ2-7	TRBV12-3/TRBV12-4	few	NA	CASSLAGREQYF	TGTGCCAGCAGTTTAGCGGGGCGCGAGCAGTACTTC
17	TRBJ2-1	TRBV11-2	few	TRBD1	CASSLSVTGVMGNEQFF	TGTGCCAGCAGCTTATCGGTGACAGGGGTCATGGGCAATGAGCAGTTCTTC
11	TRBJ1-5	TRBV24-1	few	NA	CATSDGQGQHF	TGTGCCACCAGTGACGGACAAGGCCAGCATTTT
15	TRBJ2-1	TRBV5-1	NA	NA	CASSSGLSSYNEQFF	TGCGCCAGCAGCTCGGGACTGAGTTCCTACAATGAGCAGTTCTTC
17	TRBJ2-5	TRBV7-9	few	TRBD1	CASSLGQGLKNQETQYF	TGTGCCAGCAGCTTAGGACAGGGGCTAAAGAACCAAGAGACCCAGTACTTC
15	TRBJ2-7	TRBV6-5	few	NA	CASSYSLGPSYEQYF	TGTGCCAGCAGTTACTCCCTTGGGCCATCCTACGAGCAGTACTTC
18	TRBJ2-6	TRBV4-2	few	NA	CASSQDNYFRSGANVLTF	TGTGCCAGCAGCCAAGACAACTACTTCCGCTCTGGGGCCAACGTCCTGACTTTC
13	TRBJ2-3	TRBV29-1	once	NA	CSVEGGSTDTQYF	TGCAGCGTTGAAGGGGGGAGCACAGATACGCAGTATTTT
16	TRBJ1-6	TRBV4-2	few	TRBD1	CASSQDIGQGDSPLHF	TGTGCCAGCAGCCAAGATATAGGACAGGGGGATTCACCCCTCCACTTT
14	TRBJ1-2	TRBV7-9	NA	NA	CASSFYDRLPGYTF	TGTGCCAGCAGCTTCTATGACAGGCTCCCTGGCTACACCTTC
16	TRBJ2-4	TRBV20-1	NA	TRBD2	CSALTLSGGAKNIQYF	TGCAGTGCCCTAACACTCTCGGGGGGAGCCAAAAACATTCAGTACTTC
18	TRBJ2-2	TRBV7-2	NA	TRBD2	CASSLVGAGAPGTGELFF	TGTGCCAGCAGCTTAGTAGGGGCGGGAGCACCAGGCACCGGGGAGCTGTTTTTT